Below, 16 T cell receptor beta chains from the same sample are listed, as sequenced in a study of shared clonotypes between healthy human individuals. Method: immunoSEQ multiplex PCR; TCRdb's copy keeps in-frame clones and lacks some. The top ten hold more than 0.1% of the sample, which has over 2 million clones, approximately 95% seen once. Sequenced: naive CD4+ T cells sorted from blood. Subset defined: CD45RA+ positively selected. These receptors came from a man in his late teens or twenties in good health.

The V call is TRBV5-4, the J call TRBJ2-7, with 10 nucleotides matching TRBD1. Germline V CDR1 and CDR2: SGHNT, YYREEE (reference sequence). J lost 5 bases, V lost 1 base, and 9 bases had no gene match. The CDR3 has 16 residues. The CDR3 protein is CASSLPGTGASNEQYF. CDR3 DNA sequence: TGTGCCAGCAGCTTGCCTGGGACAGGGGCTTCGAACGAGCAGTACTTC. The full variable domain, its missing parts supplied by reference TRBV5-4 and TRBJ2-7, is ETGVTQSPTHLIKTRGQQVTLRCSSQSGHNTVSWYQQALGQGPQFIFQYYREEENGRGNFPPRFSGLQFPNYSSELNVNALELDDSALYLCASSLPGTGASNEQYFGPGTRLTVT.

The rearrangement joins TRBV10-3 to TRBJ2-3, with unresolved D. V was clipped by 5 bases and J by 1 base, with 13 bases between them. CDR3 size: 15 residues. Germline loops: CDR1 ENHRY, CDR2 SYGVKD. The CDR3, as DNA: TGTGCCATCAGTAGTTCCGCCTACGGCACAGATACGCAGTATTTT. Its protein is CAISSSAYGTDTQYF.

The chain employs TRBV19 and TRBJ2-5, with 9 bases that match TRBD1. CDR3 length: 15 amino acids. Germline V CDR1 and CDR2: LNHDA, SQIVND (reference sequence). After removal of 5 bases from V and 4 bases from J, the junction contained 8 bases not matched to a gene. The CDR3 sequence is CASSPHRDRAETQYF. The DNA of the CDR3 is TGTGCCAGTAGTCCACACCGGGACAGGGCAGAGACCCAGTACTTC.

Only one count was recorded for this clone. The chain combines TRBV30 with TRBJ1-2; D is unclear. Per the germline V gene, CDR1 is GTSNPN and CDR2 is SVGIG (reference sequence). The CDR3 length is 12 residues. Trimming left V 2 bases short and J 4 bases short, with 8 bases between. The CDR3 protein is CAWSPHSYGYTF. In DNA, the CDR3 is TGTGCCTGGAGTCCTCACTCCTATGGCTACACCTTC.

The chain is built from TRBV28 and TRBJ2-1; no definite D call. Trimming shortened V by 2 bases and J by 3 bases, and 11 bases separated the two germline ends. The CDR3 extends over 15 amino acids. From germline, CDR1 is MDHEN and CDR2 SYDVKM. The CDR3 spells CASSLTRLGYNEQFF. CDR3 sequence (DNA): TGTGCCAGCAGTTTAACGAGGTTGGGCTACAATGAGCAGTTCTTC.

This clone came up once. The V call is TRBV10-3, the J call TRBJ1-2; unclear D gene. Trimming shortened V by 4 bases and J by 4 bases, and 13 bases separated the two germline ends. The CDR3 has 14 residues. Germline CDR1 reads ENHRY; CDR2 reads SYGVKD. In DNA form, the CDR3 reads TGTGCCATCAGTGTTGCTAGGAACTCCTATGGCTACACCTTC. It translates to CAISVARNSYGYTF.

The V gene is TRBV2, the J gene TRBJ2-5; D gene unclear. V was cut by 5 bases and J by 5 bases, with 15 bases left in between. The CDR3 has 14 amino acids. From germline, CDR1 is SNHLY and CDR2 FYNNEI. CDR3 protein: CASSTTPNGETQYF. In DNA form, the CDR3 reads TGTGCCAGCAGTACGACACCCAATGGGGAGACCCAGTACTTC.

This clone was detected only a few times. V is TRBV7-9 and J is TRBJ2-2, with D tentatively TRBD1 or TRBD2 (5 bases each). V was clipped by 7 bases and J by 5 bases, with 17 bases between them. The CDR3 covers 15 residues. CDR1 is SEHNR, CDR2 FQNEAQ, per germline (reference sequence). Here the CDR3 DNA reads TGTGCCAGCACCTCTAGGGGAGACCCAACCGGGGAGCTGTTTTTT. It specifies CASTSRGDPTGELFF.

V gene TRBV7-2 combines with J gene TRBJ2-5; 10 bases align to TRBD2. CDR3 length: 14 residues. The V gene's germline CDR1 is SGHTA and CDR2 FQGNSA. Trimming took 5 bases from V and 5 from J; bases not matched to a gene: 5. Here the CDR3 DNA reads TGTGCCAGCAGCCCCCAGACTAGCGGGGAGACCCAGTACTTC. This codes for CASSPQTSGETQYF.

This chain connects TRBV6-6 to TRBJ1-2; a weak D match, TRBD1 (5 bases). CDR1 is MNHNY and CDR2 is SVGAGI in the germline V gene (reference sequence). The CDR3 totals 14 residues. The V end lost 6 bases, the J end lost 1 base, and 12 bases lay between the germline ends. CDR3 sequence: CASSTGPVNYGYTF. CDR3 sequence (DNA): TGTGCCAGCAGCACAGGCCCCGTTAACTATGGCTACACCTTC.

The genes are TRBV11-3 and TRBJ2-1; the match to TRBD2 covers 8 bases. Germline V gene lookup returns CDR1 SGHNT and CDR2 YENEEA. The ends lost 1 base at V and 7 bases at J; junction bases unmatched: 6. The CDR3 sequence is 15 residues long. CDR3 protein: CASSLAGGPVNEQFF. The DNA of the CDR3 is TGTGCCAGCAGCTTAGCGGGAGGGCCGGTAAATGAGCAGTTCTTC.

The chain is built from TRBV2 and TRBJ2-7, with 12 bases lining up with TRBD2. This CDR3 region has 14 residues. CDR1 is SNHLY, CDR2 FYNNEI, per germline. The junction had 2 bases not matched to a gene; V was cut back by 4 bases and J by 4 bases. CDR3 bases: TGTGCCAGCAGTGTTGGACTAGCGGGATACGAGCAGTACTTC. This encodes CASSVGLAGYEQYF. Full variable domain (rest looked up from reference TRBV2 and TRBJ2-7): EPEVTQTPSHQVTQMGQEVILRCVPISNHLYFYWYRQILGQKVEFLVSFYNNEISEKSEIFDDQFSVERPDGSNFTLKIRSTKLEDSAMYFCASSVGLAGYEQYFGPGTRLTVT.

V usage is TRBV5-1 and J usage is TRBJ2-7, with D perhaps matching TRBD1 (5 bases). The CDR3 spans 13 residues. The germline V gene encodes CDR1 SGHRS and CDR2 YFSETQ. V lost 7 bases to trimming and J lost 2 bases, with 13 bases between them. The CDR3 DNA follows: TGCGCCAGCTCAGACAGTTACCCCTACGAGCAGTACTTC. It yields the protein CASSDSYPYEQYF.

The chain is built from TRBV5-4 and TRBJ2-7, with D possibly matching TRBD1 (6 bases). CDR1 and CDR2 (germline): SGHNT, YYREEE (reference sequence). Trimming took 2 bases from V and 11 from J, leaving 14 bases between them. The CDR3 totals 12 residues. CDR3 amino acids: CASSFKAGVEYF. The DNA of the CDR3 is TGTGCCAGCAGCTTCAAAGCAGGGGTAGAGTACTTC.

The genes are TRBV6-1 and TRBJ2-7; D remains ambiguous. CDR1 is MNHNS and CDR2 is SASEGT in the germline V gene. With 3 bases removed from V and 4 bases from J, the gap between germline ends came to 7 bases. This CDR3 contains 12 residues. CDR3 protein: CASSDAKYEQYF. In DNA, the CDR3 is TGTGCCAGCAGTGACGCCAAGTACGAGCAGTACTTC.

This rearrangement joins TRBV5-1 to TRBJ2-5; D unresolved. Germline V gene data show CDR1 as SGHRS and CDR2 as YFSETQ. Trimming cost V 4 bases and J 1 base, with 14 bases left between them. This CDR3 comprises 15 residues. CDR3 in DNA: TGCGCCAGCAGCCTCCCCGTGGGCGGCCAAGAGACCCAGTACTTC. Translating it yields CASSLPVGGQETQYF.